This TCR beta chain was sequenced in a study of cytotoxic CD8 clonotypes in ibrutinib-treated CLL. About the research overall: Each sample contained, on average, under 260,000 productive templates and 94,000 or so productive rearrangements. Broader study findings: Sustained-remission and progressing patients' sampling times differed. Stable or contracted on treatment, public clonotypes were also uncommon. Clonality was higher at ibrutinib response and returned toward baseline at progression.

The repertoire was sequenced with immunoSEQ multiplex PCR; TCRdb's copy has only in-frame clones and lacks some. The table records 190,000 or so clones, about two thirds of them present only once. The CDR3 spans 13 residues. Germline V CDR1 and CDR2: MNHNY, SVGAGI (reference sequence). With 6 bases clipped from V and 7 bases from J, the junction kept 8 bases outside the gene matches. On this clone: The antigen is unknown.

The receptor's source is a human donor with chronic lymphocytic leukemia. The chain links TRBV6-6 to TRBJ1-2; 7 nucleotides match TRBD1. The source was PBMCs, collected after 24 months of ibrutinib treatment. As DNA, the CDR3 is TGTGCCAGCAGCCCCAGACAGGGTGCTGGCTACACCTTC. The encoded protein is CASSPRQGAGYTF.